Included here is one T cell receptor beta chain sequence, with context. The repertoire was sequenced with immunoSEQ multiplex PCR; TCRdb's copy has only in-frame clones and lacks some. The repertoire holds roughly 150,000 clones, with 85% to 95% as singletons. From germline, CDR1 is MNHEY and CDR2 SVGAGI. Unmatched junction bases numbered 11, after V lost 8 bases and J lost 5 bases. The CDR3 is 15 residues long. These data are taken from a study of T cell responses to AZD1222 COVID-19 vaccine. Sequenced material: peripheral blood, taken on day 0 of AZD1222 vaccination. The TCR comes from an adult in good health. The chain couples TRBV6-5 to TRBJ1-2, with TRBD1 matching over 10 bases. CDR3 in amino acids: CASRPPTGGRYGYTF. CDR3 nucleotide sequence: TGTGCCAGCCGCCCTCCGACAGGGGGCAGGTATGGCTACACCTTC.